Here is one T cell receptor beta chain with its context. The antigen remains undetermined. V was cut by 3 bases and J by 10 bases, with 16 bases left in between. Germline CDR1 reads MDHEN; CDR2 reads SYDVKM. The CDR3 extends over 14 amino acids. This sample is drawn from a study of OX40 agonist ivuxolimab in advanced cancers. Study overall: Participants could have had prior anti-PD-1, anti-PD-L1 or anti-CTLA-4 therapy, and roughly 39% had some.

General study findings and limits: Some nonresponders likewise displayed low normalized T-cell clonal expansion. Expanded peripheral T cells had an undetermined antigen specificity.

The repertoire was sequenced with immunoSEQ multiplex PCR; TCRdb's copy has only in-frame clones and lacks some. The repertoire consists of around 15,000 clones, with 84% occurring once and the leading ten covering about 72%. This chain links TRBV28 with TRBJ2-1, with D unclear. The sequencing used CD4+ or CD8+ T cells sorted from blood, collected in a trial of the OX40 agonist ivuxolimab. The origin of this receptor is an adult with an advanced solid tumor such as melanoma, head and neck, liver or kidney cancer. The CDR3 protein is CASSFTSRWVEQFF. In DNA, the CDR3 is TGTGCCAGCAGTTTTACTTCTAGGTGGGTCGAGCAGTTCTTC. The full variable domain, rest sourced from reference TRBV28 and TRBJ2-1, is DVKVTQSSRYLVKRTGEKVFLECVQDMDHENMFWYRQDPGLGLRLIYFSYDVKMKEKGDIPEGYSVSREKKERFSLILESASTNQTSMYLCASSFTSRWVEQFFGPGTRLTVL.